The 19 T cell receptor beta chains reported below all come from one sample, sequenced in a study of blood T cells in healthy people across ages. Together with a sample-barcoded 5' primer, a J-beta primer mix was included in a second PCR lasting about 7 to 12 cycles. TCRdb re-called the 5' RACE reads through MiXCR, storing one row per CDR3 protein. Here the sample spans some 900,000 distinct CDR3 sequences, about 44% being singletons. What was sequenced was blood. These receptors came from a man aged 30 to 45 in good health.

CDR3 bases: TGTGCCTCTACCCCCGAAAAGGGACTAGCCAATGAGCAGTTCTTC. Its protein is CASTPEKGLANEQFF. V and J are TRBV2 and TRBJ2-1, with 9 nucleotides matching TRBD2. V trimming: 11 bases; J trimming: 6 bases; junction bases outside the gene matches: 14. CDR1 is SNHLY, CDR2 FYNNEI, per germline. The CDR3 is 15 amino acids.

This clonotype was observed a handful of times. This chain uses TRBV6-5 with TRBJ2-5; D gene unclear. The CDR3 runs 15 residues. Trimming took 3 bases from V and 1 from J, leaving 12 bases between them. Germline assignment: CDR1 MNHEY and CDR2 SVGAGI. In nucleotides, the CDR3 is TGTGCCAGCAGTTATGTGTCCGCGCCCCAAGAGACCCAGTACTTC. Its protein is CASSYVSAPQETQYF.

The chain recombines TRBV3-1 with TRBJ2-3; a weak D match, TRBD1 (5 bases). Between the trimmed V and J ends, which lost 0 bases and 7 bases, there was a span of 20 bases. The CDR3 totals 17 residues. Germline V gene lookup returns CDR1 LGHDT and CDR2 YNNKEL (reference sequence). Written as DNA, the CDR3 is TGTGCCAGCAGCCAAGACGGCAGGGTGACGAGTACAAATACGCAGTATTTT. Its translation is CASSQDGRVTSTNTQYF.

The gene calls are TRBV7-2 and TRBJ2-1; D may be TRBD2 (6 bases). The V gene lost 3 bases and the J gene lost 3 bases, with 12 bases spanning the gap. This CDR3 region has 15 residues. Germline V gives CDR1 SGHTA, CDR2 FQGNSA. The chain's CDR3 is CASSFFGGNYNEQFF. CDR3 nucleotides: TGTGCCAGCAGCTTCTTTGGAGGGAACTACAATGAGCAGTTCTTC. Using reference TRBV7-2 and TRBJ2-1 for the parts outside the CDR3, the full variable domain is GAGVSQSPSNKVTEKGKDVELRCDPISGHTALYWYRQSLGQGLEFLIYFQGNSAPDKSGLPSDRFSAERTGGSVSTLTIQRTQQEDSAVYLCASSFFGGNYNEQFFGPGTRLTVL.

This clonotype occurred a few times. The genes are TRBV4-1 and TRBJ2-5; D might be TRBD1 (5 bases). The CDR3 runs to 14 residues. Germline V CDR1 and CDR2: MGHRA, YSYEKL. Trimming removed 0 bases at V and 3 bases at J, with 8 bases between. The CDR3 region is CASSQEGAEETQYF. In DNA, the CDR3 is TGCGCCAGCAGCCAAGAAGGGGCGGAAGAGACCCAGTACTTC.

The chain couples TRBV5-1 to TRBJ2-1; 10 positions match TRBD2. V was pared by 0 bases and J by 1 base, with 4 bases of the junction left unmatched. The CDR3 has 17 amino acids. Germline V CDR1 and CDR2: SGHRS, YFSETQ. The CDR3 DNA is TGCGCCAGCAGCTTGGGGCTAGCGGGGGAGTCCTACAATGAGCAGTTCTTC. Protein: CASSLGLAGESYNEQFF.

The chain recombines TRBV3-1 with TRBJ2-1; D uncertain. The germline V and J ends were trimmed by 2 bases and 2 bases, with 10 bases remaining between them. Germline V gives CDR1 LGHDT, CDR2 YNNKEL (reference sequence). CDR3 length: 15 amino acids. The CDR3 sequence is CASSQNPNAYNEQFF. CDR3 bases: TGTGCCAGCAGCCAAAATCCTAACGCCTACAATGAGCAGTTCTTC.

Ten or more counts support this clonotype. The genes are TRBV15 and TRBJ2-1; 7 nucleotides line up with TRBD2. CDR1 and CDR2 from the germline V gene are LNHNV and YYDKDF (reference sequence). CDR3 size: 16 residues. With 0 bases clipped from V and 0 bases from J, the junction kept 2 bases outside the gene matches. The chain's CDR3 is CATSREASGSYNEQFF. CDR3 in DNA: TGTGCCACCAGCAGAGAGGCTAGCGGCTCCTACAATGAGCAGTTCTTC.

This clonotype has more than one count but fewer than ten. The chain couples TRBV7-2 to TRBJ1-6, with a weak D call TRBD1 (5 bases). The CDR3 runs 12 residues. Germline values: CDR1 SGHTA, CDR2 FQGNSA. V was clipped by 2 bases and J by 16 bases, with 12 bases between them. The CDR3 sequence is CASSLFQGPLHF. The DNA of the CDR3 is TGTGCCAGCAGCTTATTTCAGGGACCGCTCCACTTT.

This clonotype came up a few times. The chain joins TRBV24-1 to TRBJ2-3; possible D gene TRBD2, 7 bases. Between the trimmed V and J ends, which lost 3 bases and 4 bases, there was a span of 16 bases. The CDR3 loop spans 16 amino acids. Per the germline V gene, CDR1 is KGHDR and CDR2 is SFDVKD. CDR3 DNA sequence: TGTGCCACCAGTGATCCAGCGCGGGGGCGCCCAGATACGCAGTATTTT. It is translated as CATSDPARGRPDTQYF.

The genes are TRBV7-8 and TRBJ2-7, with TRBD2 identical over 11 bases. Trimming took 5 bases from V and 7 from J; bases not matched to a gene: 7. CDR1 SGHVS and CDR2 FQNEAQ come from the germline V gene. The CDR3 is 14 residues long. The CDR3 sequence is CASSGTSGLSEQYF. The CDR3 nucleotides read TGTGCCAGCAGCGGGACTAGCGGCCTCTCGGAGCAGTACTTC. Full variable domain (outside the CDR3, taken from reference TRBV7-8 and TRBJ2-7): GAGVSQSPRYKVAKRGQDVALRCDPISGHVSLFWYQQALGQGPEFLTYFQNEAQLDKSGLPSDRFFAERPEGSVSTLKIQRTQQEDSAVYLCASSGTSGLSEQYFGPGTRLTVT.

The chain combines TRBV30 with TRBJ2-1; possibly TRBD1 or TRBD2 for D (6 bases each). Between the trimmed V and J ends, which lost 0 bases and 3 bases, there was a span of 12 bases. Germline V gives CDR1 GTSNPN, CDR2 SVGIG (reference sequence). The CDR3 has 15 amino acids. The CDR3 nucleotides read TGTGCCTGGAGTGTAACCGGGGGCAACTACAATGAGCAGTTCTTC. This sequence encodes CAWSVTGGNYNEQFF.

The chain joins TRBV9 to TRBJ2-3; D remains ambiguous. This CDR3 has 14 amino acids. Germline-derived CDR1 and CDR2 are SGDLS and YYNGEE. V was cut by 3 bases and J by 2 bases, with 10 bases left in between. This chain's CDR3 is CASSEETFTDTQYF. CDR3 nucleotide sequence: TGTGCCAGCAGCGAGGAGACCTTCACAGATACGCAGTATTTT. The whole variable domain, remainder taken from reference TRBV9 and TRBJ2-3, is DSGVTQTPKHLITATGQRVTLRCSPRSGDLSVYWYQQSLDQGLQFLIQYYNGEERAKGNILERFSAQQFPDLHSELNLSSLELGDSALYFCASSEETFTDTQYFGPGTRLTVL.

This clonotype was observed once. Here the CDR3 reads CASTQRGQGDEKLFF. CDR3 DNA: TGTGCCAGCACCCAAAGGGGGCAGGGAGACGAAAAACTGTTTTTT. The rearrangement uses TRBV28 and TRBJ1-4; 7 positions agree with TRBD1. J lost 8 bases, V lost 7 bases, and 13 bases had no gene match. In germline, CDR1 is MDHEN, CDR2 SYDVKM. The CDR3 extends over 15 amino acids.

The chain employs TRBV20-1 and TRBJ2-5; TRBD2 aligns across 11 bases. This CDR3 has 16 residues. Germline V CDR1 and CDR2: DFQATT, SNEGSKA (reference sequence). Trimming cost V 6 bases and J 5 bases; bases outside gene matches: 14. The DNA for the CDR3 is TGCAGTGCAGTCGGGACTAGCGGATATACTCAGGAGACCCAGTACTTC. Translated, it gives CSAVGTSGYTQETQYF.

V gene TRBV9 combines with J gene TRBJ2-3, with 9 bases identical to TRBD2. Per the germline V gene, CDR1 is SGDLS and CDR2 is YYNGEE. J gave up 2 bases and V 3 bases, and 7 bases lay outside the gene matches. The CDR3 covers 16 residues. CDR3 region: CASSAGAGGNTDTQYF. CDR3 coding DNA: TGTGCCAGCAGCGCAGGAGCGGGGGGTAACACAGATACGCAGTATTTT.

The rearrangement links TRBV7-2 to TRBJ1-5; no reliable D call. Germline V gene sequence: CDR1 SGHTA, CDR2 FQGNSA. Trimming removed 1 base at V and 3 bases at J, with 7 bases between. CDR3 length: 14 residues. The CDR3 region is CASSLVEFNQPQHF. The CDR3 DNA reads TGTGCCAGCAGCTTAGTCGAATTCAATCAGCCCCAGCATTTT.

This chain uses TRBV12-3 or TRBV12-4 with TRBJ2-3; the D is unclear. The CDR3 is 12 residues long. Trimming removed 6 bases at V and 4 bases at J, with 8 bases between. This CDR3 reads CASRFRADTQYF. The CDR3 coding sequence is TGTGCCAGCAGATTTAGGGCAGATACGCAGTATTTT.

The CDR3 nucleotides read TGTGCCAGCAGCTTTCCAGGACGGGTTTTCGGCTACACCTTC. It codes for CASSFPGRVFGYTF. The chain employs TRBV7-2 and TRBJ1-2; D ambiguous. Germline V CDR1 and CDR2: SGHTA, FQGNSA. Trimming pared 3 bases from V and 8 bases from J, leaving 16 bases between. The CDR3 is 14 amino acids.